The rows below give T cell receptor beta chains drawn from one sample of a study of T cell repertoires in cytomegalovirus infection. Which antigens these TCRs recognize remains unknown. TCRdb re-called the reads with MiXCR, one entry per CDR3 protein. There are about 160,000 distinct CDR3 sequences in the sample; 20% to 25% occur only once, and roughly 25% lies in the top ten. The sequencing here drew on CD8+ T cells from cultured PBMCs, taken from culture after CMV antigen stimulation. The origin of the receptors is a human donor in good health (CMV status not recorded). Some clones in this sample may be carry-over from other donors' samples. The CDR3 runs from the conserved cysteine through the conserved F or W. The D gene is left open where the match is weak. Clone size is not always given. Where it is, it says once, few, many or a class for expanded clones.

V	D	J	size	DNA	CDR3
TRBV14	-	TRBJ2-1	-	TGTGCCAGCAGCCTGCAGGGACTCTCCTACAATGAGCAGTTCTTC	CASSLQGLSYNEQFF
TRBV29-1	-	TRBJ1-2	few	TGCAGCGTTGAAGCTCGGGACACTCTCTATGGCTACACCTTC	CSVEARDTLYGYTF
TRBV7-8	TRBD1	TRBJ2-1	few	TGTGCCAGCAGCGCTGGGGACAGGGGAGTCGCCTACAATGAGCAGTTCTTC	CASSAGDRGVAYNEQFF
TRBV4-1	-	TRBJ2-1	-	TGCGCCAGCCACGGGGGCGATGAGCAGTTCTTC	CASHGGDEQFF
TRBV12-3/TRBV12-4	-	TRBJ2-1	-	TGTGCCAGCAGTTTAGCGGGGATAGGCGGCTTTGAGCAGTTCTTC	CASSLAGIGGFEQFF
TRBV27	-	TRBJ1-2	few	TGTGCCAGCAGACCCCGGAGCAGGGCTCTGGGCTACACCTTC	CASRPRSRALGYTF
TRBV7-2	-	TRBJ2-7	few	TGTGCCAGCAGCCGAGAGTCAGGAGGACTCCCCTACGAGCAGTACTTC	CASSRESGGLPYEQYF
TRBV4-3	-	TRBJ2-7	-	TGCGCCAGCAGCCATACTCAGGGTGGGTACTACGAGCAGTACTTC	CASSHTQGGYYEQYF
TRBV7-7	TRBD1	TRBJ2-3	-	TGTGCCAGCAGTCCCGGGACAGGGGGCCGAGATACGCAGTATTTT	CASSPGTGGRDTQYF
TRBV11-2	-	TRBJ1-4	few	TGTGCCAGCAGCTTAGAATATAATGAAAAACTGTTTTTT	CASSLEYNEKLFF
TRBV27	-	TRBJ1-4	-	TGTGCCAGCAGTTTTTCGGACGGATTTAATGAAAAACTGTTTTTT	CASSFSDGFNEKLFF
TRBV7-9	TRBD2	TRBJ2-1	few	TGTGCCAGCAGCCCCCGACTAGCTCAGGAGCAGTTCTTC	CASSPRLAQEQFF
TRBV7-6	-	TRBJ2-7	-	TGTGCCAGCAGCGGACAGTCCTACTCCTACGAGCAGTACTTC	CASSGQSYSYEQYF
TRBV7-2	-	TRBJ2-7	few	TGTGCCAGCAGCTTAAAAGGGTTTCACGAGCAGTACTTC	CASSLKGFHEQYF
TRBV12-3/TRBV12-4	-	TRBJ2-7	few	TGTGCCAGCAGTTTTCCTAAGGGGGGAATCTACGAGCAGTACTTC	CASSFPKGGIYEQYF
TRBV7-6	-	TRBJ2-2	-	TGTGCCAGCAGCCGGAGGACAGACTACACCGGGGAGCTGTTTTTT	CASSRRTDYTGELFF
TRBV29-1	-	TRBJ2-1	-	TGCAGCGTTGAAGAGCTGTTACGAGGGTACAATGAGCAGTTCTTC	CSVEELLRGYNEQFF
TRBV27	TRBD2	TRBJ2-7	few	TGTGCCAGCAGTTTTCCGGGACTAGAGGAGCAGTACTTC	CASSFPGLEEQYF
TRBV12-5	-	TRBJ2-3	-	TGTGCTAGTGGTCCCCACACAGATACGCAGTATTTT	CASGPHTDTQYF
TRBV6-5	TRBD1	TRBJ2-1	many	TGTGCCAGCAGTCAGACAGGGCCCGCGGCTTATGAGCAGTTCTTC	CASSQTGPAAYEQFF
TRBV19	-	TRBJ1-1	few	TGTGCCAGTAGTTCTCCCTACCGGGACCACCCTAGGAGCACTGAAGCTTTCTTT	CASSSPYRDHPRSTEAFF
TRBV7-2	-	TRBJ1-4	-	TGTGCCAGCAGCACGCGGACCCTAGCAACTAATGAAAAACTGTTTTTT	CASSTRTLATNEKLFF
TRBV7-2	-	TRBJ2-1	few	TGTGCCAGCAGCTTAATCGGGGCCAATGAGCAGTTCTTC	CASSLIGANEQFF
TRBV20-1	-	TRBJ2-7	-	TGCAGTGCTAGAGGACCGGGACATCCAGGGTACGAGCAGTACTTC	CSARGPGHPGYEQYF
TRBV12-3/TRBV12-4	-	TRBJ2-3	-	TGTGCCAGCAGGGGACTTAGGGACAAGAGCACAGATACGCAGTATTTT	CASRGLRDKSTDTQYF
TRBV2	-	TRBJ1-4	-	TGTGCCAGCGGAGTGAACCTCTATGATATACTGTTTTTT	CASGVNLYDILFF
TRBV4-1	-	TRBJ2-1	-	TGCGCCAGCAGCCCCGAAGCCCCCGGGAGCTCCTACAATGAGCAGTTCTTC	CASSPEAPGSSYNEQFF
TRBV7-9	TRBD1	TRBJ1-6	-	TGTGCCAGCAGCTGGGGGCGACAGGGGGCGAAAAATTCACCCCTCCACTTT	CASSWGRQGAKNSPLHF
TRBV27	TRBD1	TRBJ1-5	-	TGTGCCAGCAGCCACGGGACAGGCCCCTCTCAGCCCCAGCATTTT	CASSHGTGPSQPQHF
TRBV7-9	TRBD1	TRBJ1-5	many	TGTGCCAGCAGCTCCGGACAGGACCGCAATCAGCCCCAGCATTTT	CASSSGQDRNQPQHF
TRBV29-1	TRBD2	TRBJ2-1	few	TGCAGCGTTGCCATCCGGGGGGCCTACAATGAGCAGTTCTTC	CSVAIRGAYNEQFF
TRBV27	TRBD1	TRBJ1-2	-	TGTGCCAGCAGTTTATTTTGGGCGGGACAGGGACATGGCTACACCTTC	CASSLFWAGQGHGYTF